The 27 T cell receptor beta chains in this list originate from one sample, sequenced in a study of identifying expanded T cells in peripheral blood. Assay used: immunoSEQ multiplex PCR; TCRdb lists only in-frame clones, some missing. The data show about 94,000 clones, with roughly 87% seen just once and 5.5% to 6% held by the top ten. The source material was blood. The receptors stem from a person aged 18 to 70 in good health.

The gene calls are TRBV25-1 and TRBJ1-5; no clear D. CDR1 and CDR2 (germline): MGHDK, SYGVNS. V was clipped by 8 bases and J by 4 bases, with 9 bases between them. This CDR3 has 12 amino acids. CDR3: CASQFGNQPQHF. CDR3 nucleotides: TGTGCCAGCCAGTTTGGGAATCAGCCCCAGCATTTT.

This rearrangement joins TRBV2 to TRBJ2-3; 8 nucleotides align to TRBD1. CDR3 size: 18 residues. CDR1 is SNHLY and CDR2 is FYNNEI in the germline V gene. The trim removed 2 bases at V and 1 base at J, leaving 11 bases unmatched. CDR3 bases: TGTGCCAGCAGTGAAAGGGGGACCCAGGGGGCCCGCACAGATACGCAGTATTTT. Translating it yields CASSERGTQGARTDTQYF. Combining the CDR3 with reference TRBV2 and TRBJ2-3 gives the whole variable domain EPEVTQTPSHQVTQMGQEVILRCVPISNHLYFYWYRQILGQKVEFLVSFYNNEISEKSEIFDDQFSVERPDGSNFTLKIRSTKLEDSAMYFCASSERGTQGARTDTQYFGPGTRLTVL.

This chain connects TRBV21-1 to TRBJ2-2. TRBV21-1 counts as a pseudogene. This CDR3 is 16 amino acids long. This CDR3 reads CASSKDPQVNTGELFF. CDR3 coding DNA: TGTGCCAGCAGCAAAGACCCCCAAGTGAACACCGGGGAGCTGTTTTTT.

The chain carries TRBV9 and TRBJ2-2; D is possibly TRBD1 (6 bases). V lost 3 bases to trimming and J lost 7 bases, with 19 bases between them. Germline-derived CDR1 and CDR2 are SGDLS and YYNGEE. The CDR3 is 16 amino acids. In nucleotides, the CDR3 is TGTGCCAGCAGCGCGTCCCAGGGGATAGGAAGCGGGGAGCTGTTTTTT. This encodes CASSASQGIGSGELFF.

The J gene is TRBJ2-3, the V gene TRBV11-3, with 8 bases fitting TRBD1. The CDR3 extends over 14 amino acids. Germline-derived CDR1 and CDR2 are SGHNT and YENEEA. Trimming removed 5 bases from V and 5 bases from J; junction bases left unmatched: 6. CDR3 bases: TGTGCCAGCAGCCGGGGACAGGCGGTAGATACGCAGTATTTT. Its translation is CASSRGQAVDTQYF.

V gene TRBV7-9 combines with J gene TRBJ2-7, with no clear D. CDR3 length equals 14 residues. The germline V gene encodes CDR1 SEHNR and CDR2 FQNEAQ (reference sequence). The V gene lost 1 base and the J gene lost 2 bases, with 9 bases spanning the gap. CDR3 region: CASSLVAKAYEQYF. Written as DNA, the CDR3 is TGTGCCAGCAGCTTAGTCGCCAAAGCCTACGAGCAGTACTTC.

This chain links TRBV5-1 with TRBJ2-7; 10 bases align to TRBD2. Germline V gives CDR1 SGHRS, CDR2 YFSETQ. The CDR3 loop spans 15 amino acids. Trimming removed 2 bases from V and 3 bases from J; junction bases left unmatched: 5. CDR3 coding DNA: TGCGCCAGCAGCTTAGCGGGGGGGCCGAGCTACGAGCAGTACTTC. It yields the protein CASSLAGGPSYEQYF.

The chain has TRBV10-2 and TRBJ1-6, with a possible D match to TRBD1 (6 bases). This CDR3 is 14 amino acids long. The ends were cut back, 5 bases at V and 6 bases at J, with 11 bases in the middle. Per the germline V gene, CDR1 is WSHSY and CDR2 is SAAADI. The CDR3 region is CASSLDRANSPLHF. The DNA of the CDR3 is TGCGCCAGCAGTTTGGACAGAGCTAATTCACCCCTCCACTTT.

Here the CDR3 DNA reads TGCGCCAGCAGCCCCCCAGCGGGGGGTTCCTACAATGAGCAGTTCTTC. Its protein product is CASSPPAGGSYNEQFF. This chain joins TRBV4-1 and TRBJ2-1; TRBD2 aligns across 9 bases. CDR1 is MGHRA and CDR2 is YSYEKL in the germline V gene. The CDR3 is made up of 16 amino acids. J was trimmed by 1 base and V by 4 bases; bases with no gene match: 5.

V is TRBV7-3 and J is TRBJ2-5; D is uncertain. TRBJ2-7 explains the end of the DNA better; the J call may be wrong. The germline V gene encodes CDR1 SGHTA and CDR2 FQGTGA. This CDR3 is built from 11 residues. DNA of the CDR3: TGTGCCAGCAGCTCCGGACACGAGCAGTACTTC. As protein: CASSSGHEQYF.

The chain has TRBV7-2 and TRBJ2-7; D gene unclear. In germline, CDR1 is SGHTA, CDR2 FQGNSA. The CDR3 is 11 residues long. Trimming removed 9 bases at V and 1 base at J, with 7 bases between. The CDR3 here is CASSRSYEQYF. CDR3 bases: TGTGCCAGTTCGAGATCCTACGAGCAGTACTTC.

In DNA form, the CDR3 reads TGTGCCAGCCGGGATTTAACCGGGGAGCTGTTTTTT. Its protein product is CASRDLTGELFF. This chain connects TRBV2 to TRBJ2-2; a possible D gene is TRBD2 (5 bases). The CDR3 sequence is 12 residues long. With 8 bases removed from V and 5 bases from J, the gap between germline ends came to 9 bases. Germline assignment: CDR1 SNHLY and CDR2 FYNNEI. The full variable domain, with the rest looked up from reference TRBV2 and TRBJ2-2, is EPEVTQTPSHQVTQMGQEVILRCVPISNHLYFYWYRQILGQKVEFLVSFYNNEISEKSEIFDDQFSVERPDGSNFTLKIRSTKLEDSAMYFCASRDLTGELFFGEGSRLTVL.

J is TRBJ2-1 and V is TRBV2; 8 bases align to TRBD2. Germline V gene sequence: CDR1 SNHLY, CDR2 FYNNEI. The ends lost 6 bases at V and 7 bases at J; junction bases unmatched: 11. This CDR3 has 15 amino acids. CDR3 in DNA: TGTGCCAGCAGGCTAGGTACGGGGGGGCTAAATGAGCAGTTCTTC. This encodes CASRLGTGGLNEQFF.

Details on this clone: Within the sample, other DNA sequences also encode this same CDR3. V gene TRBV6-5 combines with J gene TRBJ1-1, with D unresolved. Germline V CDR1 and CDR2: MNHEY, SVGAGI. The V end was cut by 7 bases, the J end by 4 bases, with 19 bases between. The CDR3 runs to 15 residues. The DNA for the CDR3 is TGTGCCAGCATGATTCAAGGAGGCGGTGGCACTGAAGCTTTCTTT. Its protein is CASMIQGGGGTEAFF.

This clone appeared once. The sample has other DNA sequences that encode this CDR3 too. The chain carries TRBV19 and TRBJ1-5; the D is unclear. Germline V gene lookup returns CDR1 LNHDA and CDR2 SQIVND (reference sequence). The CDR3 sequence is 14 residues long. V lost 3 bases to trimming and J lost 2 bases, with 8 bases between them. The CDR3 sequence: CASSIRRGNQPQHF. The CDR3 DNA follows: TGTGCCAGTAGTATTAGGAGGGGCAATCAGCCCCAGCATTTT.

This clone has just one count. The chain carries TRBV10-3 and TRBJ1-2; a possible D gene is TRBD1 (6 bases). Per germline, CDR1 ENHRY and CDR2 SYGVKD. The ends were cut back, 0 bases at V and 2 bases at J, with 13 bases in the middle. The CDR3 covers 16 residues. The CDR3 region is CAISESTGRKNYGYTF. The CDR3 nucleotides are TGTGCCATCAGTGAGTCGACAGGCCGTAAGAACTATGGCTACACCTTC.

The chain is built from TRBV7-2 and TRBJ2-1; 13 nucleotides agree with TRBD2. The CDR3 length is 16 residues. Germline V gene sequence: CDR1 SGHTA, CDR2 FQGNSA. Trimming took 4 bases from V and 4 from J; bases not matched to a gene: 4. As DNA, the CDR3 is TGTGCCAGCAGCTCCGGGACTAGCGGGGATTACAATGAGCAGTTCTTC. This encodes CASSSGTSGDYNEQFF.

This clone occurred a few times. V usage is TRBV27 and J usage is TRBJ1-5, with 7 bases identical to TRBD1. V shed 5 bases, J shed 2 bases, and the junction held 12 bases outside the gene matches. The V gene's germline CDR1 is MNHEY and CDR2 SMNVEV (reference sequence). The CDR3 has 17 residues. CDR3 DNA sequence: TGTGCCAGCAGTGACATTACTAGGGGGCAGGGCAATCAGCCCCAGCATTTT. Residues: CASSDITRGQGNQPQHF.

This clone was observed once. The rearrangement uses TRBV5-1 and TRBJ1-6; unclear D gene. CDR3 size: 14 residues. Germline values: CDR1 SGHRS, CDR2 YFSETQ. V was shortened by 0 bases and J by 7 bases, with 8 bases between the two germline ends. CDR3 sequence reads: CASSLESGNSPLHF. The CDR3 DNA reads TGCGCCAGCAGCTTGGAATCGGGGAATTCACCCCTCCACTTT.

The rearrangement joins TRBV11-2 to TRBJ1-2; 9 positions agree with TRBD1. The ends lost 4 bases at V and 5 bases at J; junction bases unmatched: 5. The CDR3 has 14 residues. Germline values: CDR1 SGHAT, CDR2 FQNNGV. The CDR3 spells CASSSSDRGYGYTF. DNA of the CDR3: TGTGCCAGCAGCTCTTCGGACAGGGGATATGGCTACACCTTC.

In DNA form, the CDR3 reads TGTGCCAGCAGCTCCCCCTCCCGCGGGGGGGCAGCAGATACGCAGTATTTT. Translation gives CASSSPSRGGAADTQYF. V and J are TRBV7-3 and TRBJ2-3, with 9 nucleotides matching TRBD2. The CDR3 runs 17 residues. The V gene's germline CDR1 is SGHTA and CDR2 FQGTGA. V was pared by 4 bases and J by 4 bases, with 12 bases of the junction left unmatched.

The chain uses TRBV10-3 and TRBJ2-3; 8 positions match TRBD1. Trimming removed 5 bases from V and 6 bases from J; junction bases left unmatched: 13. This CDR3 contains 16 residues. From germline, CDR1 is ENHRY and CDR2 SYGVKD. The CDR3 here is CAISSRQGAFNDTQYF. The CDR3 DNA sequence: TGTGCCATCAGTTCACGGCAGGGGGCGTTTAATGATACGCAGTATTTT.

In its sample, this clone was seen once. J is TRBJ2-1 and V is TRBV19; D is unresolved. V was trimmed by 3 bases and J by 4 bases, leaving 10 bases between them. The CDR3 is 14 residues long. Germline V gene sequence: CDR1 LNHDA, CDR2 SQIVND (reference sequence). DNA of the CDR3: TGTGCCAGTAGTATCTCCCACCCTTACAATGAGCAGTTCTTC. Encoded protein: CASSISHPYNEQFF.

The chain links TRBV12-5 to TRBJ1-5; perhaps TRBD1 as D (6 bases). Germline assignment: CDR1 LGHNT and CDR2 FRNRAP. The CDR3 is made up of 15 amino acids. V lost 1 base to trimming and J lost 5 bases, with 12 bases between them. CDR3 nucleotides: TGTGCTAGTGGTTTGGGGCAGGGGAATCATCAGCCCCAGCATTTT. Its translation is CASGLGQGNHQPQHF.

The chain combines TRBV11-2 with TRBJ2-7, with D perhaps TRBD2 (6 bases). From germline, CDR1 is SGHAT and CDR2 FQNNGV. The CDR3 is 17 residues long. The V end lost 5 bases, the J end lost 2 bases, and 22 bases lay between the germline ends. The CDR3 DNA is TGTGCCAGCAGCGCCATCTCCGGGAGAAAAAGGACCTACGAGCAGTACTTC. Its protein is CASSAISGRKRTYEQYF.

The rearrangement uses TRBV12-5 and TRBJ1-1; no firm D call. The germline V gene has CDR1 LGHNT and CDR2 FRNRAP. This CDR3 spans 16 amino acids. V lost 2 bases and J lost 1, with 14 bases in between. CDR3 sequence (DNA): TGTGCTAGTGGTTTGCAAATTCTTAGCCCGAACACTGAAGCTTTCTTT. This encodes CASGLQILSPNTEAFF. Variable domain in full (rest from reference TRBV12-5 and TRBJ1-1): DARVTQTPRHKVTEMGQEVTMRCQPILGHNTVFWYRQTMMQGLELLAYFRNRAPLDDSGMPKDRFSAEMPDATLATLKIQPSEPRDSAVYFCASGLQILSPNTEAFFGQGTRLTVV.

This clone appeared a single time. V is TRBV30 and J is TRBJ2-5; possibly TRBD2 for D (6 bases). Germline V lookup: CDR1 GTSNPN, CDR2 SVGIG (reference sequence). The CDR3 consists of 13 residues. V was clipped by 5 bases and J by 1 base, with 11 bases between them. As DNA, the CDR3 is TGTGCCTGGGGCATGCGGGGCCAAGAGACCCAGTACTTC. Translation: CAWGMRGQETQYF.